These 23 T cell receptor beta chains were sequenced from one sample in a study of cytomegalovirus exposure and HLA in healthy donors. 60 Vbeta and 13 Jbeta primers were used in PCR. Measured with immunoSEQ multiplex PCR; TCRdb has only the in-frame clones, and not every one. The table records fewer than 150,000 clones, about four fifths of them present only once. The sequenced material came from PBMCs. Receptors were obtained from a female donor in good health and CMV-seropositive.

The chain joins TRBV29-1 to TRBJ2-2; TRBD1 might be the D (6 bases). Between the trimmed V and J ends, which lost 5 bases and 1 base, there was a span of 8 bases. Germline V gene sequence: CDR1 SQVTM, CDR2 ANQGSEA. This CDR3 has 13 residues. CDR3 residues: CSVSDRNTGELFF. The CDR3 nucleotides are TGCAGCGTTTCGGACAGGAACACCGGGGAGCTGTTTTTT.

The chain is built from TRBV2 and TRBJ2-5, with 7 bases matching TRBD1. Looked up from germline, CDR1 is SNHLY and CDR2 is FYNNEI. With V trimmed by 7 bases and J by 1 base, 6 bases remained unmatched. The CDR3 is made up of 14 amino acids. CDR3 residues: CASNRDSIQETQYF. The CDR3 DNA is TGTGCCAGCAACCGGGACAGCATCCAAGAGACCCAGTACTTC. The full variable domain, with the rest looked up from reference TRBV2 and TRBJ2-5, is EPEVTQTPSHQVTQMGQEVILRCVPISNHLYFYWYRQILGQKVEFLVSFYNNEISEKSEIFDDQFSVERPDGSNFTLKIRSTKLEDSAMYFCASNRDSIQETQYFGPGTRLLVL.

This chain joins TRBV27 and TRBJ1-3; TRBD1 agrees at 8 bases. The CDR3 covers 14 residues. The V gene end was trimmed by 6 bases and the J gene end by 11 bases; junction bases not matched to a gene: 12. Germline lookup yields CDR1 MNHEY and CDR2 SMNVEV (reference sequence). For the CDR3, the DNA is TGTGCCAGCAGACGGGACAGGAGTTTAGGTGCCATATATTTT. Encoded protein: CASRRDRSLGAIYF.

V gene TRBV14 combines with J gene TRBJ2-5, with 7 bases fitting TRBD1. The germline V gene encodes CDR1 SGHDN and CDR2 FVKESK. The trim removed 1 base at V and 7 bases at J, leaving 12 bases unmatched. The CDR3 totals 16 residues. CDR3 region: CASSQARTGAAGTQYF. The DNA for the CDR3 is TGTGCCAGCAGCCAAGCTAGGACAGGAGCAGCAGGGACCCAGTACTTC.

The table lists this clone with a count of one. This chain connects TRBV5-6 to TRBJ2-2; D unresolved. This CDR3 contains 14 residues. V lost 5 bases to trimming and J lost 3 bases, with 11 bases between them. From germline, CDR1 is SGHDT and CDR2 YYEEEE. CDR3 residues: CASSWASYTGELFF. In nucleotides, the CDR3 is TGTGCCAGCAGTTGGGCAAGTTACACCGGGGAGCTGTTTTTT. Using reference TRBV5-6 and TRBJ2-2 for the parts outside the CDR3, the full variable domain is DAGVTQSPTHLIKTRGQQVTLRCSPKSGHDTVSWYQQALGQGPQFIFQYYEEEERQRGNFPDRFSGHQFPNYSSELNVNALLLGDSALYLCASSWASYTGELFFGEGSRLTVL.

V gene TRBV4-2 combines with J gene TRBJ2-1; D is unresolved. CDR3 length: 16 amino acids. With 2 bases removed from V and 1 base from J, the gap between germline ends came to 12 bases. Germline CDR1 reads LGHNA; CDR2 reads YNFKEQ. CDR3 in DNA: TGTGCCAGCAGCCAAACTGGTGGTAGTTCCTACAATGAGCAGTTCTTC. It codes for CASSQTGGSSYNEQFF.

By share, this clone counts as medium-sized. The rearrangement uses TRBV4-1 and TRBJ2-7, with 8 nucleotides matching TRBD2. CDR1 MGHRA and CDR2 YSYEKL come from the germline V gene. This CDR3 is built from 15 residues. V shed 1 base, J shed 2 bases, and the junction held 4 bases outside the gene matches. The CDR3: CASSQGRGVPYEQYF. DNA of the CDR3: TGCGCCAGCAGCCAAGGGCGGGGGGTCCCCTACGAGCAGTACTTC.

This clone was observed a handful of times. The chain employs TRBV30 and TRBJ2-7; 7 nucleotides match TRBD1. This CDR3 region has 14 residues. Germline trimming cut 3 bases from V and 0 bases from J; bases unmatched to any gene: 5. Germline CDR1 GTSNPN, CDR2 SVGIG (reference sequence). CDR3 amino acids: CAWSVGTVSYEQYF. The DNA for the CDR3 is TGTGCCTGGAGCGTGGGGACAGTCTCCTACGAGCAGTACTTC.

This sequence joins TRBV7-8 and TRBJ2-7; TRBD2 matches 7 bases. CDR1 is SGHVS, CDR2 FQNEAQ, per germline. V dropped 5 bases and J dropped 7; count of bases not matched to a gene: 14. The CDR3 consists of 15 residues. CDR3 amino acids: CASSLGGTSVVEQYF. The CDR3 DNA sequence: TGTGCCAGCAGCCTGGGGGGGACCTCTGTCGTGGAGCAGTACTTC.

The chain links TRBV9 to TRBJ2-2; 9 bases map to TRBD1. V lost 4 bases to trimming and J lost 5 bases; unmatched junction nucleotides: 6. The CDR3 is 15 amino acids. CDR1 and CDR2 (germline): SGDLS, YYNGEE. CDR3 sequence: CASSLPGQGTGELFF. CDR3 DNA: TGTGCCAGCAGCCTCCCCGGACAGGGGACCGGGGAGCTGTTTTTT. The full variable domain, rest sourced from reference TRBV9 and TRBJ2-2, is DSGVTQTPKHLITATGQRVTLRCSPRSGDLSVYWYQQSLDQGLQFLIQYYNGEERAKGNILERFSAQQFPDLHSELNLSSLELGDSALYFCASSLPGQGTGELFFGEGSRLTVL.

The chain combines TRBV30 with TRBJ1-1; D perhaps matches TRBD1 (5 bases). CDR1 GTSNPN and CDR2 SVGIG come from the germline V gene (reference sequence). Trimming left V 1 base short and J 6 bases short, with 18 bases between. The CDR3 extends over 15 amino acids. The CDR3: CAWSAPGRGIPEAFF. DNA for the CDR3: TGTGCCTGGAGTGCCCCGGGTCGGGGGATTCCTGAAGCTTTCTTT. Variable domain in full (rest from reference TRBV30 and TRBJ1-1): SQTIHQWPATLVQPVGSPLSLECTVEGTSNPNLYWYRQAAGRGLQLLFYSVGIGQISSEVPQNLSASRPQDRQFILSSKKLLLSDSGFYLCAWSAPGRGIPEAFFGQGTRLTVV.

V and J are TRBV30 and TRBJ2-3; a possible D gene is TRBD2 (5 bases). Per germline, CDR1 GTSNPN and CDR2 SVGIG (reference sequence). The V end lost 3 bases, the J end lost 3 bases, and 10 bases lay between the germline ends. The CDR3 loop spans 13 amino acids. CDR3 in amino acids: CAWRGSQTDTQYF. The CDR3 nucleotides are TGTGCCTGGAGGGGGAGTCAGACAGATACGCAGTATTTT.

The V and J genes are TRBV6-6 and TRBJ2-3; perhaps TRBD1 as D (6 bases). Per the germline V gene, CDR1 is MNHNY and CDR2 is SVGAGI (reference sequence). CDR3 size: 16 residues. Deletions cut 2 bases from V and 4 bases from J, with 16 bases between. CDR3 sequence: CASSYLGQGGADTQYF. The DNA of the CDR3 is TGTGCCAGCAGTTACCTGGGACAAGGCGGAGCAGATACGCAGTATTTT.

The rearrangement joins TRBV6-1 to TRBJ2-1; 12 bases agree with TRBD2. Germline V lookup: CDR1 MNHNS, CDR2 SASEGT. CDR3 length: 13 residues. V was pared by 3 bases and J by 15 bases, with 6 bases of the junction left unmatched. The CDR3 DNA reads TGTGCCAGCAGTGAGCTAGCGGGGGGGCTGTCGTTCTTC. It translates to CASSELAGGLSFF.

The genes are TRBV7-2 and TRBJ1-2; D call uncertain. CDR1 and CDR2 (germline): SGHTA, FQGNSA. CDR3 length: 14 residues. With 5 bases removed from V and 4 bases from J, the gap between germline ends came to 14 bases. The CDR3 loop reads CASSAYDTPYGYTF. Here the CDR3 DNA reads TGTGCCAGCAGCGCCTATGACACCCCCTATGGCTACACCTTC.

The chain links TRBV18 to TRBJ1-2; 8 nucleotides line up with TRBD1. V gave up 3 bases and J gave up 3 bases; unmatched junction bases: 6. Germline values: CDR1 KGHSH, CDR2 LQKENI. The CDR3 sequence is 15 residues long. For the CDR3, the DNA is TGTGCCAGCTCACCGAACTACAGGGGGGACTATGGCTACACCTTC. This sequence encodes CASSPNYRGDYGYTF.

This clone came up a few times. The chain combines TRBV6-5 with TRBJ2-3, with 8 bases that match TRBD1. J was trimmed by 1 base and V by 6 bases; bases with no gene match: 9. Germline V gene lookup returns CDR1 MNHEY and CDR2 SVGAGI. CDR3 length: 16 amino acids. The CDR3 DNA reads TGTGCCAGCAGCTACACTTTGACAGGGGGCACAGATACGCAGTATTTT. It specifies CASSYTLTGGTDTQYF.

The CDR3 nucleotides read TGTGCCAGCAGCTTGGGACTAGCGGAGACCCAGTACTTC. Translating gives CASSLGLAETQYF. The rearrangement links TRBV5-6 to TRBJ2-5; TRBD2 aligns across 8 bases. Germline V lookup: CDR1 SGHDT, CDR2 YYEEEE. The CDR3 spans 13 residues. V lost 0 bases, J lost 5 bases, and 0 bases stayed unmatched. Full variable domain (missing parts from reference TRBV5-6 and TRBJ2-5): DAGVTQSPTHLIKTRGQQVTLRCSPKSGHDTVSWYQQALGQGPQFIFQYYEEEERQRGNFPDRFSGHQFPNYSSELNVNALLLGDSALYLCASSLGLAETQYFGPGTRLLVL.

The J gene is TRBJ2-5, the V gene TRBV4-1, with 7 positions matching TRBD1. The CDR3 has 12 amino acids. The V gene end was trimmed by 0 bases and the J gene end by 14 bases; junction bases not matched to a gene: 6. Germline values: CDR1 MGHRA, CDR2 YSYEKL. For the CDR3, the DNA is TGCGCCAGCAGCCAAGAACTTGGACAGGTCTACTTC. This translates into CASSQELGQVYF.

This clone has a single count. At one end, the junction sequence differs from germline, possibly due to a read error. The genes are TRBV7-7 and TRBJ2-2, with 10 nucleotides matching TRBD1. The CDR3 has 15 amino acids. The germline gives CDR1 SSHAT, CDR2 FNYEAQ (reference sequence). This CDR3 is CASSRDRGNTGELFF. DNA of the CDR3: TGTGCTAGCAGCCGGGACAGGGGAAACACCGGGGAGCTGTTTTTT.

This CDR3 is CASQRLAEAGELFF. CDR3 nucleotide sequence: TGTGCCAGCCAGAGACTAGCGGAGGCCGGGGAGCTGTTTTTT. This chain links TRBV2 with TRBJ2-2, with TRBD2 identical over 9 bases. V trimming: 8 bases; J trimming: 6 bases; junction bases outside the gene matches: 7. The germline gives CDR1 SNHLY, CDR2 FYNNEI. The CDR3 is 14 amino acids.

The genes are TRBV6-5 and TRBJ1-3; 7 bases align to TRBD1. This CDR3 contains 15 residues. The germline gives CDR1 MNHEY, CDR2 SVGAGI. V lost 6 bases, J lost 2 bases, and 7 bases stayed unmatched. The CDR3 DNA sequence: TGTGCCAGCAGCCGACAGGGAGTAGCTGGAAACACCATATATTTT. Its translation: CASSRQGVAGNTIYF.

The J gene is TRBJ1-6, the V gene TRBV7-2; 8 bases align to TRBD1. This CDR3 has 14 amino acids. V shed 5 bases, J shed 7 bases, and the junction held 4 bases outside the gene matches. Germline lookup yields CDR1 SGHTA and CDR2 FQGNSA. CDR3 sequence: CASSLQGVNSPLHF. CDR3 nucleotides: TGTGCCAGCAGCCTACAGGGGGTAAATTCACCCCTCCACTTT.